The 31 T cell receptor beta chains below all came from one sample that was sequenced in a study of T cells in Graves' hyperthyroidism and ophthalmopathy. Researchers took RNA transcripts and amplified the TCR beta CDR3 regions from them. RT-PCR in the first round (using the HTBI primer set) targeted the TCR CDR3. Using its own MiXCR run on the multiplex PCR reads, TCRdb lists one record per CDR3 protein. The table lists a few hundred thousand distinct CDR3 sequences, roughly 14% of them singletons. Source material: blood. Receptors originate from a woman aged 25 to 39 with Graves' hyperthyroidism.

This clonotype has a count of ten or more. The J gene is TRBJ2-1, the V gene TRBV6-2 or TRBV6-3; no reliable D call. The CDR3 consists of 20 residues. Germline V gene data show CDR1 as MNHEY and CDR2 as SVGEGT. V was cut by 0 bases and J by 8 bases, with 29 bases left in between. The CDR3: CASSYSPLLWDARSKDEQFF. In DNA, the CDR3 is TGTGCCAGCAGTTACTCGCCCCTCTTGTGGGATGCCCGAAGTAAGGATGAGCAGTTCTTC.

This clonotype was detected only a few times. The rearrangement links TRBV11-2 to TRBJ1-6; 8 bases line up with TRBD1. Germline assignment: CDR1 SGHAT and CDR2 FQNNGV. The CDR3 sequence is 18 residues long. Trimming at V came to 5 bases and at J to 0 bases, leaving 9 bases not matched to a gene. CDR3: CASSARDRMSSYNSPLHF. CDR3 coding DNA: TGTGCCAGCAGCGCCCGGGACAGGATGAGCTCCTATAATTCACCCCTCCACTTT.

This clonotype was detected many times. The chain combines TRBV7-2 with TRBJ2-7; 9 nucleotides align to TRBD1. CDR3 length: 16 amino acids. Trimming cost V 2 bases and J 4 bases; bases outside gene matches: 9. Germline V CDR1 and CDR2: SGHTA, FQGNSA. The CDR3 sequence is CASSLYPGQGTYEQYF. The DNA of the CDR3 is TGTGCCAGCAGCTTATACCCGGGACAGGGAACATACGAGCAGTACTTC.

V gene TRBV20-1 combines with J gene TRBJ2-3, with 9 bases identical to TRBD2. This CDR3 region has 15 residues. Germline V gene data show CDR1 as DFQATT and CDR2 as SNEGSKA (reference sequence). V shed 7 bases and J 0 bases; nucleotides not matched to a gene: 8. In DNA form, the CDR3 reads TGCAGTGTTCCCCTCAGCGGGAGGAGCACAGATACGCAGTATTTT. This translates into CSVPLSGRSTDTQYF.

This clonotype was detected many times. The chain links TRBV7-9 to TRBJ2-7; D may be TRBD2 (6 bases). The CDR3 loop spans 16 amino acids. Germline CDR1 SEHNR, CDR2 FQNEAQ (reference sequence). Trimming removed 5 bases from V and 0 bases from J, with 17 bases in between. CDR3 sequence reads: CASSKQSGFASYEQYF. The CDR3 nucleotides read TGTGCCAGCAGCAAACAGAGCGGGTTCGCCTCCTACGAGCAGTACTTC.

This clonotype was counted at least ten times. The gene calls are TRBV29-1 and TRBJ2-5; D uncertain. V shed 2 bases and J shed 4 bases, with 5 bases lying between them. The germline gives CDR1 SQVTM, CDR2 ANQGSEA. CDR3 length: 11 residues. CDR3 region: CSVERRETQYF. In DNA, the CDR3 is TGCAGCGTTGAAAGGCGAGAGACCCAGTACTTC.

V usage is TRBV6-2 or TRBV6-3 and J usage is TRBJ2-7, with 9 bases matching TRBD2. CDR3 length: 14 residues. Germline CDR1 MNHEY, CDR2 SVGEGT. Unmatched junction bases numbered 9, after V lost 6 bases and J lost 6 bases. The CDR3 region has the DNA TGTGCCAGCAGGCAACCGGGACTAGCCGGCGAGCAGTACTTC. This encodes CASRQPGLAGEQYF.

In nucleotides, the CDR3 is TGTGCCAGCAGCTTAACCCCCGTGGGGGATACGCAGTATTTT. This encodes CASSLTPVGDTQYF. The rearrangement joins TRBV7-3 to TRBJ2-3; D is uncertain. Trimming removed 0 bases from V and 6 bases from J, with 10 bases in between. The CDR3 consists of 14 residues. Germline lookup yields CDR1 SGHTA and CDR2 FQGTGA.

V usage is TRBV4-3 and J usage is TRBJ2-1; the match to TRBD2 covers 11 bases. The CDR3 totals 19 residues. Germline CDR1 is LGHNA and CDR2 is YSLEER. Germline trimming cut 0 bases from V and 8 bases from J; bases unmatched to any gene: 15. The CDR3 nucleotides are TGCGCCAGCAGCCAAGATTTCCGCAGGGGGACTAGCGGAGACTATGAGCAGTTCTTC. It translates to CASSQDFRRGTSGDYEQFF.

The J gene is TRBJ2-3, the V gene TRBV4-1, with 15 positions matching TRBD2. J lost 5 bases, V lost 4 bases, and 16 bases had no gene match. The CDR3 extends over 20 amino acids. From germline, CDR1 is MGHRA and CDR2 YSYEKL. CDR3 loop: CASSLHHSAGLAGGQDTQYF. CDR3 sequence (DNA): TGCGCCAGCAGCCTACATCACAGCGCAGGACTAGCGGGAGGGCAAGATACGCAGTATTTT.

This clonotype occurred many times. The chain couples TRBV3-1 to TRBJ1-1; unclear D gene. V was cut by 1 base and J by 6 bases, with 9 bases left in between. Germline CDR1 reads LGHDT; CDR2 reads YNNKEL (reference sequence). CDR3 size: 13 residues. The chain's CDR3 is CASSQVYVAEAFF. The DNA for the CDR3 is TGTGCCAGCAGCCAAGTTTACGTTGCTGAAGCTTTCTTT.

CDR3 loop: CASRVQGALNNEQFF. In nucleotides, the CDR3 is TGTGCCAGCAGAGTACAGGGGGCGCTTAACAATGAGCAGTTCTTC. The chain has TRBV28 and TRBJ2-1, with 9 bases fitting TRBD1. The trim removed 6 bases at V and 5 bases at J, leaving 8 bases unmatched. The CDR3 is 15 residues long. Germline V gives CDR1 MDHEN, CDR2 SYDVKM.

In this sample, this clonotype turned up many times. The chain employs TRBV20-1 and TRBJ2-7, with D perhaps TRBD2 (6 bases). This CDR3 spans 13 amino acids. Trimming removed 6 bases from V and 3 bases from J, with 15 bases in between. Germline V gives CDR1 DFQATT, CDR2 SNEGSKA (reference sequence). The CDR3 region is CSAGGRTSYEQYF. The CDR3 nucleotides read TGCAGTGCCGGGGGACGCACGAGCTACGAGCAGTACTTC.

CDR3 nucleotides: TGTGCCAGCAGTTATGGGCAGGGGGCGCGGGAAAAACTGTTTTTT. This codes for CASSYGQGAREKLFF. This chain joins TRBV6-1 and TRBJ1-4; 8 nucleotides line up with TRBD1. The length of the CDR3 is 15 residues. CDR1 is MNHNS, CDR2 SASEGT, per germline. Trimming at V came to 5 bases and at J to 8 bases, leaving 10 bases not matched to a gene.

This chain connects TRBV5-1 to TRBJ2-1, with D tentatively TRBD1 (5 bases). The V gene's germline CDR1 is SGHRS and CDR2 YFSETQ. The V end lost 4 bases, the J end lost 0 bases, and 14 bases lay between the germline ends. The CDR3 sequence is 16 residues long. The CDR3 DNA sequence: TGCGCCAGCAGCCCCAGGGCAGCGATCTCCTACAATGAGCAGTTCTTC. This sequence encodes CASSPRAAISYNEQFF.

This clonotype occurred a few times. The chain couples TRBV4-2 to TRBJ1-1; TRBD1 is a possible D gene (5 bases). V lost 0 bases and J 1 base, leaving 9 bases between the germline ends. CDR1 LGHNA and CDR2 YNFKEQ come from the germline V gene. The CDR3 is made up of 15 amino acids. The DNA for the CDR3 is TGTGCCAGCAGCCAAGAAGATGGGGCGAACACTGAAGCTTTCTTT. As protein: CASSQEDGANTEAFF.

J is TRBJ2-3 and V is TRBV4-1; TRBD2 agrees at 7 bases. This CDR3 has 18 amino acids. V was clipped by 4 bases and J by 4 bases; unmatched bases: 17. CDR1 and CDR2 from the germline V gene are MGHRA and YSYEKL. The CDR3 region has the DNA TGCGCCAGCAGCCTCAAGTTGGGGCAGGGAGGGCCCCCAGATACGCAGTATTTT. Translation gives CASSLKLGQGGPPDTQYF.

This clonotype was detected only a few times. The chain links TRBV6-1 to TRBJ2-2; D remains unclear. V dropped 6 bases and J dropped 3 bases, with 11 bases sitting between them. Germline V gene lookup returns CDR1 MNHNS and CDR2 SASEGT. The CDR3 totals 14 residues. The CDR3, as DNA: TGTGCCAGCAGGAGCGCGGTCGACACCGGGGAGCTGTTTTTT. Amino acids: CASRSAVDTGELFF.

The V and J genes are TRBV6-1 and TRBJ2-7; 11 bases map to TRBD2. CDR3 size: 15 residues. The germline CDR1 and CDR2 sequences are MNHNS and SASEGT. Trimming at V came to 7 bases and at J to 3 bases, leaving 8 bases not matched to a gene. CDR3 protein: CASIPGTSGNYEQYF. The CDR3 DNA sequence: TGTGCCAGCATTCCCGGGACTAGCGGAAACTACGAGCAGTACTTC.

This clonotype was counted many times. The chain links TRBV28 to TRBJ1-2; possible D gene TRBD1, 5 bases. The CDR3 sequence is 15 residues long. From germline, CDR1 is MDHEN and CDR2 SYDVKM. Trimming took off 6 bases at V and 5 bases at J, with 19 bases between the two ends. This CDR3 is CASRPGTRYSYGYTF. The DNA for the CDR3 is TGTGCCAGCAGACCCGGGACGAGGTATTCTTATGGCTACACCTTC.

For the CDR3, the DNA is TGTGCCAGCAGGTCCCTTTATCCCCGAGGGGCAGATACGCAGTATTTT. Translation gives CASRSLYPRGADTQYF. V and J are TRBV7-9 and TRBJ2-3; possibly TRBD1 or TRBD2 for D (5 bases each). Trimming stripped 6 bases from V and 4 bases from J, with 20 bases between. Looked up from germline, CDR1 is SEHNR and CDR2 is FQNEAQ (reference sequence). This CDR3 is 16 amino acids long.

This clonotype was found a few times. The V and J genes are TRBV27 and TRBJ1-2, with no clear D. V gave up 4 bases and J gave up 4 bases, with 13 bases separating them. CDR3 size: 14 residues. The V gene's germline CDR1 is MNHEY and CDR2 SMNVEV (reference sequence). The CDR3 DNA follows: TGTGCCAGCAGTTCCAGCCTGGGCGGCTATGGCTACACCTTC. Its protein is CASSSSLGGYGYTF.

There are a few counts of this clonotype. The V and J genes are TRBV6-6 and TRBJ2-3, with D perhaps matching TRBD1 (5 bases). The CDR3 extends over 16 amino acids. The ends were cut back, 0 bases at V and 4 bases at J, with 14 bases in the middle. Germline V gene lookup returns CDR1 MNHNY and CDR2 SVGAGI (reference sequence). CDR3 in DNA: TGTGCCAGCAGTTACTCGGCTAGTTTGGGGCCAGATACGCAGTATTTT. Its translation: CASSYSASLGPDTQYF.

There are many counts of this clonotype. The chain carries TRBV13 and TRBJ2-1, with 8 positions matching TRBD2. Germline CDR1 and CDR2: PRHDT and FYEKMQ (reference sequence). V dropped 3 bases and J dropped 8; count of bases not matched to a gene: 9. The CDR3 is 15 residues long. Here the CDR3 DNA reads TGTGCCAGCAGCTTTCACGCGTTGACTAGCGATGAGCAGTTCTTC. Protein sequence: CASSFHALTSDEQFF.

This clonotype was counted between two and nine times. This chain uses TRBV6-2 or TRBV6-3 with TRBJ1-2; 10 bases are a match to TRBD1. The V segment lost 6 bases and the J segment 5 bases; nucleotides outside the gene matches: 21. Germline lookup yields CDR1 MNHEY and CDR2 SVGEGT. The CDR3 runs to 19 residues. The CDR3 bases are TGTGCCAGCAGCGACCGACACCGAACCGGGACAGGGGAACGATATGGCTACACCTTC. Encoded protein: CASSDRHRTGTGERYGYTF.

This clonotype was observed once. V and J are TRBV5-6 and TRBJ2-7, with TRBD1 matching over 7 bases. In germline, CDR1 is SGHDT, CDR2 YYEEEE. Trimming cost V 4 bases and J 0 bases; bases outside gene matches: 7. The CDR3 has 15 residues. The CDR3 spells CASSPRDSSSYEQYF. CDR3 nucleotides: TGTGCCAGCAGCCCCAGGGACAGCAGCTCCTACGAGCAGTACTTC.

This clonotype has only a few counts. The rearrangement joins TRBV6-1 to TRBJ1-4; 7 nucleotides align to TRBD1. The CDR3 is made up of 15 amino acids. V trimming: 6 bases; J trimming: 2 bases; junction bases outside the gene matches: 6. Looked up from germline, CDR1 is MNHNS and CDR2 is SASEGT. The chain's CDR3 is CASRPWGQTNEKLFF. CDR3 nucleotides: TGTGCCAGCAGACCCTGGGGACAGACTAATGAAAAACTGTTTTTT.

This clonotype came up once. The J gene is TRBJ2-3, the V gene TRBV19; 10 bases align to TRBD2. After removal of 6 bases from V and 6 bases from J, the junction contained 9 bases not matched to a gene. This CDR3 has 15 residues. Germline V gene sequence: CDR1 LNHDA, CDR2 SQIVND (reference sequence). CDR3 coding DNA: TGTGCCAGTAGCAATAAACCGGGACTAGCGGATACGCAGTATTTT. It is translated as CASSNKPGLADTQYF.

CDR3 sequence: CAISRDRGLGTEAFF. CDR3 coding DNA: TGTGCCATCAGCAGGGACAGGGGGCTCGGGACTGAAGCTTTCTTT. The chain recombines TRBV10-3 with TRBJ1-1; 12 positions match TRBD1. Germline assignment: CDR1 ENHRY and CDR2 SYGVKD. V trimming: 6 bases; J trimming: 5 bases; junction bases outside the gene matches: 7. This CDR3 comprises 15 residues.

Here the CDR3 DNA reads TGCGCCAGCAGCCAGGCGCCCCGAGGACAGTCCTACGAGCAGTTCTTC. Translation gives CASSQAPRGQSYEQFF. The chain couples TRBV4-1 to TRBJ2-7, with D possibly matching TRBD1 (6 bases). The J call is in doubt because the DNA end fits TRBJ2-1 better. Germline V gene lookup returns CDR1 MGHRA and CDR2 YSYEKL. The CDR3 contains 16 residues.

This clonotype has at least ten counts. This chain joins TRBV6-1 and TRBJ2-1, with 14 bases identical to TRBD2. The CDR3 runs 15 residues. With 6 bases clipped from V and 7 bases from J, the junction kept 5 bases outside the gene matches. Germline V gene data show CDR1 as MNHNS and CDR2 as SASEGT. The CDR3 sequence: CASSWGLAGVNEQFF. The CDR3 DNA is TGTGCCAGCAGCTGGGGACTAGCGGGAGTGAATGAGCAGTTCTTC.